This T cell receptor beta chain emerged from a study of T-cell memory formation after mild COVID-19. The CDR3 sequence is 15 residues long. V was cut by 2 bases and J by 0 bases, with 11 bases left in between. Germline-derived CDR1 and CDR2 are DFQATT and SNEGSKA (reference sequence). To note about this clonotype: Its antigen remains unknown.

Constant-segment-primed 5'RACE gave TCR alpha and TCR beta cDNA libraries with sample barcodes and UMIs. MiXCR was run by TCRdb on the 5' RACE reads, yielding one entry per CDR3 protein. This table holds 150,000 to 200,000 distinct CDR3 sequences, about 21% found once. Study observations and caveats: Clones that got smaller from day 15 to 85 had even CD4/CD8, while clones growing later tipped toward CD4+. Mainly in CM and EM were contracting CD4+ clones; CD8+ were in EMRA. Pre-infection memory showed some responding clones, and this suggested that cross-reactive memory joined.

The clonotype was recovered from an adult woman who had mild COVID-19 (a few samples of this study predate the infection). Cell type and time point are not known. Sequenced sample: PBMCs or a T cell subset sorted from them (not recorded which). V usage is TRBV20-1 and J usage is TRBJ1-5; D perhaps matches TRBD1 (6 bases). For the CDR3, the DNA is TGCAGTGCTAGATTGCCAGGGGATAGCAATCAGCCCCAGCATTTT. This codes for CSARLPGDSNQPQHF.